This T cell receptor (beta chain) was sequenced in a study of vaccination effects on CD4 cells after COVID-19. Concerning this clone itself: The antigen is undetermined.

Clones were sequenced by immunoSEQ multiplex PCR, and TCRdb holds only the in-frame ones, with some missing. The sample has more than 65,000 clones, 70% to 90% seen once. Viral peptide pool expansion of antigen-specific CD4+ T cells preceded sequencing in the ViraFEST assay. Following 10 days of culture, CD4+ T cells were isolated. Participants each got two BNT162b2 or mRNA-1273 vaccine doses. The V and J ends lost 1 base and 6 bases respectively, with 12 bases between them. The CDR3 covers 14 residues. Germline-derived CDR1 and CDR2 are SGHTA and FQGNSA. This sequence joins TRBV7-2 and TRBJ1-1, with no clear D. The sequence was obtained from a human donor who received a COVID-19 vaccine. The starting material was CD4+ T cells from PBMCs cultured with HCoV-229E spike peptides, obtained after COVID-19 vaccination. The CDR3 protein is CASSLGATMAEAFF. In nucleotides, the CDR3 is TGTGCCAGCAGCTTAGGGGCCACGATGGCTGAAGCTTTCTTT. Supplemented by reference TRBV7-2 and TRBJ1-1, the full variable domain reads GAGVSQSPSNKVTEKGKDVELRCDPISGHTALYWYRQSLGQGLEFLIYFQGNSAPDKSGLPSDRFSAERTGGSVSTLTIQRTQQEDSAVYLCASSLGATMAEAFFGQGTRLTVV.